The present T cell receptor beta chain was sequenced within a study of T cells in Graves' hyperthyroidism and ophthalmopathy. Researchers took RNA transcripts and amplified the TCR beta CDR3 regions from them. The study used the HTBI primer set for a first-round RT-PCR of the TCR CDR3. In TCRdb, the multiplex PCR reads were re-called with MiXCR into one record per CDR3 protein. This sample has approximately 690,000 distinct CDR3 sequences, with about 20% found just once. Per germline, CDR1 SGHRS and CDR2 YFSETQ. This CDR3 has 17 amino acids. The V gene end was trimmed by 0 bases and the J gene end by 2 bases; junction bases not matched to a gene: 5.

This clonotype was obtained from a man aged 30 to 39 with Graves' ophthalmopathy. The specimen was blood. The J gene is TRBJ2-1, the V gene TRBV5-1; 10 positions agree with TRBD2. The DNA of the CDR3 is TGCGCCAGCAGCTTGGTGGCTAGCGGGAGCCCCTACAATGAGCAGTTCTTC. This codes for CASSLVASGSPYNEQFF.